This T cell receptor beta chain was recorded in a study of cytomegalovirus exposure and HLA in healthy donors. Study-level findings and limits: Sequencing depth roughly uniform across donors was assumed in presence/absence analyses. TCR beta V- and J-gene trimming was later associated with a missense DCLRE1C variant.

To note about this clone: Its antigen remains unknown.

PCR primers comprised 60 Vbeta and 13 Jbeta primers. Produced via immunoSEQ multiplex PCR; TCRdb's table is partial and in-frame only. Here the sample spans around 110,000 clones, around 85% being singletons. V trimming: 4 bases; J trimming: 1 base; junction bases outside the gene matches: 7. CDR3 length: 17 residues. The germline gives CDR1 WSHSY, CDR2 SAAADI. Source material: PBMCs. The clonotype was recovered from a man aged 25-45 years in good health and CMV-seronegative. This chain connects TRBV10-2 to TRBJ2-3; 11 nucleotides line up with TRBD2. The CDR3 spells CASSAPETSGGTDTQYF. The DNA for the CDR3 is TGCGCCAGCAGTGCCCCAGAGACTAGCGGGGGCACAGATACGCAGTATTTT.